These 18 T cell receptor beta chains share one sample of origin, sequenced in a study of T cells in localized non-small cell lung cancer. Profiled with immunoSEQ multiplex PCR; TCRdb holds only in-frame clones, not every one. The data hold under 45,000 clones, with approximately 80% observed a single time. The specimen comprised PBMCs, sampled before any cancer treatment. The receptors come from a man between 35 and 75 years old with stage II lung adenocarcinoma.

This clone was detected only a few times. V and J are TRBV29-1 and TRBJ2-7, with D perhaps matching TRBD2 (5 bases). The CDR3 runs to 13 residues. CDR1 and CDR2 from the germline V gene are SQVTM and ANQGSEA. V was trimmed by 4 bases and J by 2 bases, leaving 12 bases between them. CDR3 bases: TGCAGCGTTGGGGAGCCTGGGCCCTACGAGCAGTACTTC. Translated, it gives CSVGEPGPYEQYF.

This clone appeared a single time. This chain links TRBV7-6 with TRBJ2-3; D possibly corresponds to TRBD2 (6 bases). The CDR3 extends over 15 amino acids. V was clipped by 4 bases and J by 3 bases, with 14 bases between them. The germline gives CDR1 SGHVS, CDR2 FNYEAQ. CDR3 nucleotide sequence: TGTGCCAGCAGCTCCTCGGGAGTGCGGACAGATACGCAGTATTTT. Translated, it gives CASSSSGVRTDTQYF. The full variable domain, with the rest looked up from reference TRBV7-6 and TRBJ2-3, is GAGVSQSPRYKVTKRGQDVALRCDPISGHVSLYWYRQALGQGPEFLTYFNYEAQQDKSGLPNDRFSAERPEGSISTLTIQRTEQRDSAMYRCASSSSGVRTDTQYFGPGTRLTVL.

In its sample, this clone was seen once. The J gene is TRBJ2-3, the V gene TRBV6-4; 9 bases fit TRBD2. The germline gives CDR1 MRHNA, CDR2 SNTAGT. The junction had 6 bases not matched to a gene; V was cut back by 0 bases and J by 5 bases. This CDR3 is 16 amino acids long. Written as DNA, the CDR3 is TGTGCCAGCAGTGACTCGGGACTAGCAACTCGAGATACGCAGTATTTT. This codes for CASSDSGLATRDTQYF.

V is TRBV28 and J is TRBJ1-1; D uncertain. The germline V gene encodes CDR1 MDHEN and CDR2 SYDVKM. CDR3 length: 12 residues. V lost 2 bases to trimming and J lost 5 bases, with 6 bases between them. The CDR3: CASSLTATEAFF. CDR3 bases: TGTGCCAGCAGTTTAACTGCGACTGAAGCTTTCTTT.

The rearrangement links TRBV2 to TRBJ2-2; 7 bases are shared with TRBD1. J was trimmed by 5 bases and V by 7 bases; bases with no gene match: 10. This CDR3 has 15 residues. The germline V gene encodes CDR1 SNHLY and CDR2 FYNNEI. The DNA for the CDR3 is TGTGCCAGCAACCTCGACAGGGTCCAGACCGGGGAGCTGTTTTTT. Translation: CASNLDRVQTGELFF.

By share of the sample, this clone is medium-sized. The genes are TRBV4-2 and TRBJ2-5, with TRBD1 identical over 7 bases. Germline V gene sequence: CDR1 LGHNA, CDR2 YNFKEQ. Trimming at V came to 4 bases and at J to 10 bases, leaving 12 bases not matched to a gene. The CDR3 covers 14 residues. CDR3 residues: CASSPGQERRDQYF. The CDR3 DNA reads TGTGCCAGCAGCCCAGGACAGGAGCGAAGGGACCAGTACTTC.

Here the CDR3 reads CASQQGPNSPLHF. In DNA, the CDR3 is TGTGCCAGTCAGCAGGGGCCTAATTCACCCCTCCACTTT. This chain links TRBV5-6 with TRBJ1-6, with a tentative D call TRBD1 (6 bases). Germline V lookup: CDR1 SGHDT, CDR2 YYEEEE. Trimming shortened V by 8 bases and J by 6 bases, and 12 bases separated the two germline ends. The CDR3 runs 13 residues.

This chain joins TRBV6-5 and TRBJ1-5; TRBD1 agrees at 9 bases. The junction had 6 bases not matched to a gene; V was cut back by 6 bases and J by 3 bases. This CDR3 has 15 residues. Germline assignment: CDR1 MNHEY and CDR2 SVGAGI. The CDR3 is CASRTTGGNNQPQHF. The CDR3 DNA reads TGTGCCAGCAGAACGACAGGGGGAAACAATCAGCCCCAGCATTTT.

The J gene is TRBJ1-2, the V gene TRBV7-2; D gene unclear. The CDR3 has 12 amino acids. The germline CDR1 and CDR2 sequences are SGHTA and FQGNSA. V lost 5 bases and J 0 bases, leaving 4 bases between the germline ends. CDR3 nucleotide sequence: TGTGCCAGCAGCCGGTCTAACTATGGCTACACCTTC. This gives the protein CASSRSNYGYTF.

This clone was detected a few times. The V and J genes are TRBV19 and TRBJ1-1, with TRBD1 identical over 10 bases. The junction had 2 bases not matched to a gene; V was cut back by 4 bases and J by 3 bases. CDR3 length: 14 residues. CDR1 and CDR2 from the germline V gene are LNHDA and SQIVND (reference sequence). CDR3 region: CASSTTGGYTEAFF. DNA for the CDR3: TGTGCCAGTAGTACGACAGGGGGCTACACTGAAGCTTTCTTT.

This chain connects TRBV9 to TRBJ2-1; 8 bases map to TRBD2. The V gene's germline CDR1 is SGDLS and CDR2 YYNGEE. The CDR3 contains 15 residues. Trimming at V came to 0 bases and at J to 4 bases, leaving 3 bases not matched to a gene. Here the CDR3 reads CASSVGLAGYNEQFF. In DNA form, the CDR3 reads TGTGCCAGCAGCGTAGGGCTAGCGGGTTACAATGAGCAGTTCTTC. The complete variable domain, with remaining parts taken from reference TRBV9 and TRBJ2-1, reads DSGVTQTPKHLITATGQRVTLRCSPRSGDLSVYWYQQSLDQGLQFLIQYYNGEERAKGNILERFSAQQFPDLHSELNLSSLELGDSALYFCASSVGLAGYNEQFFGPGTRLTVL.

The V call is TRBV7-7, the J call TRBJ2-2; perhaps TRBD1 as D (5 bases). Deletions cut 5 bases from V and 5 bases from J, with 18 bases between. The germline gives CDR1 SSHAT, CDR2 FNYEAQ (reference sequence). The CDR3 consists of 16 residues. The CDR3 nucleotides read TGTGCCAGCAGCCCAGTTCCCACAGGCGGTACCGGGGAGCTGTTTTTT. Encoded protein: CASSPVPTGGTGELFF.

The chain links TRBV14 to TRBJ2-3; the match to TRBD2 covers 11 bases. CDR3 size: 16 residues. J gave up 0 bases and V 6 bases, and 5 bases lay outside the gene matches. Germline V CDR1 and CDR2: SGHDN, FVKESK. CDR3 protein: CASREGLAASTDTQYF. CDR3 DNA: TGTGCCAGCAGAGAGGGACTAGCGGCTAGCACAGATACGCAGTATTTT.

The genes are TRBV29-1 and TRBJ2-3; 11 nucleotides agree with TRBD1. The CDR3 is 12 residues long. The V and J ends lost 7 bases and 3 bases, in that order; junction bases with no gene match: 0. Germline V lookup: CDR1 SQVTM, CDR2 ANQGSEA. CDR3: CSGDRGTDTQYF. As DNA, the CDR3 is TGCAGCGGGGACAGGGGGACAGATACGCAGTATTTT.

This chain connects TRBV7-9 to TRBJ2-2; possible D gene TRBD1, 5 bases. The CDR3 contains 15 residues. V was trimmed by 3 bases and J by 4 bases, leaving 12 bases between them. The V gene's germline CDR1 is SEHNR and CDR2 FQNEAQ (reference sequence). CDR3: CASSLTQGSTGELFF. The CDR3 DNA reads TGTGCCAGCAGCTTGACGCAGGGTTCCACCGGGGAGCTGTTTTTT. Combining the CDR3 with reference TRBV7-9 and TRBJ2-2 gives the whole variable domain DTGVSQNPRHKITKRGQNVTFRCDPISEHNRLYWYRQTLGQGPEFLTYFQNEAQLEKSRLLSDRFSAERPKGSFSTLEIQRTEQGDSAMYLCASSLTQGSTGELFFGEGSRLTVL.

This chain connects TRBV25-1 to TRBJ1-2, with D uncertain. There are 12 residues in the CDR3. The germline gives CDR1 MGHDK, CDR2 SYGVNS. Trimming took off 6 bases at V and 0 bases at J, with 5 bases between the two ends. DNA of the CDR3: TGTGCCAGCAGGTCGGCTAACTATGGCTACACCTTC. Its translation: CASRSANYGYTF.

The DNA of the CDR3 is TGCAGCGTTGAGGGACAGGGGGGATACAATGAGCAGTTCTTC. Translated: CSVEGQGGYNEQFF. This sequence joins TRBV29-1 and TRBJ2-1; 11 nucleotides match TRBD1. The CDR3 totals 14 residues. The V and J ends lost 3 bases and 4 bases, in that order; junction bases with no gene match: 2. Germline lookup yields CDR1 SQVTM and CDR2 ANQGSEA.

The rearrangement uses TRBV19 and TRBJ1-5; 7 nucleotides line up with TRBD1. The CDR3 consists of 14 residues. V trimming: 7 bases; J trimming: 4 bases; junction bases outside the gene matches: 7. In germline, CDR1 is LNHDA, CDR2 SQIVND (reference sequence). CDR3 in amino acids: CASTLGQWNQPQHF. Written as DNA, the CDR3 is TGTGCCAGTACCCTGGGACAGTGGAATCAGCCCCAGCATTTT.